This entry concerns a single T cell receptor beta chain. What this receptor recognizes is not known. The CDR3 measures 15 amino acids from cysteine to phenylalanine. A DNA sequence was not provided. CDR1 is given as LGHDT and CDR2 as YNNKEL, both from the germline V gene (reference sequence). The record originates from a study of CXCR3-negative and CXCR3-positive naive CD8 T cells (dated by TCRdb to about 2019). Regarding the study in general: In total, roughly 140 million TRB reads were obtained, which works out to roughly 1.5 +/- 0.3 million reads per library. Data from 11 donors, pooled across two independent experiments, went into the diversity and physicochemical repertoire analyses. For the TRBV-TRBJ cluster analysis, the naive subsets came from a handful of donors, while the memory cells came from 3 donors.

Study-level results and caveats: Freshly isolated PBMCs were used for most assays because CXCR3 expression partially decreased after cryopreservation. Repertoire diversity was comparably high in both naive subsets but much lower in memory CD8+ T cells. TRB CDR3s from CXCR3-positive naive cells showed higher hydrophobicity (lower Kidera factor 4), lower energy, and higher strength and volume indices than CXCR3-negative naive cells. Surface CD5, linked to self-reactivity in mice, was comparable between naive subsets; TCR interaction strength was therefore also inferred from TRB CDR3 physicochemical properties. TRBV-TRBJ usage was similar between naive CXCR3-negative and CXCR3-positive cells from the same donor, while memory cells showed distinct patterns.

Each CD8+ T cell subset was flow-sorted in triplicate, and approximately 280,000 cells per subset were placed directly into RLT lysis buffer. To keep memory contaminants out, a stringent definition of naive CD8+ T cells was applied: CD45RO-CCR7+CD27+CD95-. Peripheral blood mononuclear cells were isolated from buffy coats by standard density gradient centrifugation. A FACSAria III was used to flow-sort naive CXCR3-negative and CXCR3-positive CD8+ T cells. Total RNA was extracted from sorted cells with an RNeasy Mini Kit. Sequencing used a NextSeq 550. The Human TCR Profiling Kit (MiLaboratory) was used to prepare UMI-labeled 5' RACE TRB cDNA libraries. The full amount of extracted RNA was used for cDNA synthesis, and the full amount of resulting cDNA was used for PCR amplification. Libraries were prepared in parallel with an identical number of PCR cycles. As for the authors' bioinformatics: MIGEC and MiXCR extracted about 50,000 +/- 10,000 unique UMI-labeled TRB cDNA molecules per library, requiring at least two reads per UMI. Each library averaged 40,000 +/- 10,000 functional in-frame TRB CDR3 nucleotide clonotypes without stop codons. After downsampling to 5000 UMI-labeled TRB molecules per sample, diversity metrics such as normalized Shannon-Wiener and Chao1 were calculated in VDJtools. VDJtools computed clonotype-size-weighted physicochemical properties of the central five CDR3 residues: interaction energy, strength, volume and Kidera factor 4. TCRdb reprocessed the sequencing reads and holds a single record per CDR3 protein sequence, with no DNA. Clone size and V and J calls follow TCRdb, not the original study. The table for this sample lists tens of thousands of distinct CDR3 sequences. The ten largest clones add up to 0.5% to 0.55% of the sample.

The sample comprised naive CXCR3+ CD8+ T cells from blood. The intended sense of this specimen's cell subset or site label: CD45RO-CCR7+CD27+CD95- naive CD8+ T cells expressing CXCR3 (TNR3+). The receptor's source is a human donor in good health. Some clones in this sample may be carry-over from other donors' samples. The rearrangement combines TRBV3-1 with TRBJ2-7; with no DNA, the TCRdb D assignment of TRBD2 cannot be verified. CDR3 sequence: CASSRASGGAYEQYF.